This passage covers 17 T cell receptor beta chains from one sample sequenced in a study of tumor-infiltrating lymphocytes in primary liver carcinoma. Each 20-30 mg portion of unsorted bulk tissue served as the source for co-extraction of RNA and DNA. Priming with a constant-region primer yielded TCR beta cDNA from roughly 500 ng total RNA. For TCR beta, libraries were produced by three nested multiplex PCR rounds using slightly modified ARM-PCR. Investigators reported that the first two PCR rounds, at roughly 10 cycles each, used TRBV1-TRBV30 forward primers with a C-beta reverse primer. TCRdb itself ran the multiplex PCR reads through MiXCR, one entry per CDR3 protein. This sample has about 30,000 distinct CDR3 sequences, with around 70% found just once. The sequenced material came from liver tumor tissue from sampling region 3. Specified subset: tumor region T3, left-lateral pole. The source is a young woman with primary liver carcinoma and hepatitis B virus infection.

This clonotype was seen ten or more times. The chain links TRBV10-1 to TRBJ2-2, with unresolved D. Per the germline V gene, CDR1 is WNHNN and CDR2 is SYGVQD (reference sequence). The CDR3 spans 13 residues. V lost 10 bases and J 5 bases, leaving 14 bases between the germline ends. CDR3 DNA: TGCGCCACCCAGCGTACAGAGACCGGGGAGCTGTTTTTT. Its translation is CATQRTETGELFF.

This clonotype appeared once. The chain links TRBV9 to TRBJ1-1, with unresolved D. V was shortened by 0 bases and J by 9 bases, with 15 bases between the two germline ends. The CDR3 spans 14 residues. From germline, CDR1 is SGDLS and CDR2 YYNGEE. CDR3 in amino acids: CASSVAHSGNKAFF. Here the CDR3 DNA reads TGTGCCAGCAGCGTAGCCCACTCGGGCAATAAAGCTTTCTTT. The full variable domain, rest sourced from reference TRBV9 and TRBJ1-1, is DSGVTQTPKHLITATGQRVTLRCSPRSGDLSVYWYQQSLDQGLQFLIQYYNGEERAKGNILERFSAQQFPDLHSELNLSSLELGDSALYFCASSVAHSGNKAFFGQGTRLTVV.

About this clonotype itself: The conserved final phenylalanine or tryptophan is absent from the CDR3, which likely points to a read error. The limits of the CDR3 on the DNA are not certain, so only TCRdb's listed CDR3 is given. The J gene is TRBJ2-1, the V gene TRBV11-2. The CDR3 spans 13 residues, counting both ends. Per the germline V gene, CDR1 is SGHAT and CDR2 is FQNNGV. The CDR3 reads CASSLSVTDEEFL.

As to this clonotype: Mismatch with germline at one junction end may stem from a read error. Written as DNA, the CDR3 is TGTGACAGCAGTTACGGGGAGGGGTATGAGCAATACTTC. It encodes CDSSYGEGYEQYF. J is TRBJ2-7 and V is TRBV6-5; 7 bases align to TRBD2. Germline V CDR1 and CDR2: MNHEY, SVGAGI. This CDR3 is built from 13 residues.

A note on this clonotype: A junction end diverges from the germline sequence, so it may reflect a read error. The rearrangement uses TRBV12-3 or TRBV12-4 and TRBJ2-3, with D possibly matching TRBD2 (7 bases). The length of the CDR3 is 17 residues. This CDR3 is CTSRPRGGEGLTDTQYF. CDR3 coding DNA: TGTACCAGCAGGCCTAGAGGGGGGGAGGGCCTCACAGATACGCAGTATTTT.

This clonotype was picked up a small number of times. The rearrangement joins TRBV20-1 to TRBJ2-7; 9 bases are a match to TRBD2. The CDR3 has 15 amino acids. The ends lost 0 bases at V and 3 bases at J; junction bases unmatched: 6. Germline V gene sequence: CDR1 DFQATT, CDR2 SNEGSKA (reference sequence). CDR3 loop: CSAREGLAVFYEQYF. The CDR3 nucleotides read TGCAGTGCTAGAGAGGGACTAGCTGTCTTCTACGAGCAGTACTTC.

As regards this clonotype: A much larger clone lies one base from this, so it may be a read error. The gene calls are TRBV2 and TRBJ2-1; TRBD2 matches 9 bases. Germline CDR1 is SNHLY and CDR2 is FYNNEI. CDR3 length: 14 amino acids. In nucleotides, the CDR3 is TGTGCCAGCTTAGGGACTAGCAAGAACAATGAGCAGTCCTTC. It yields the protein CASLGTSKNNEQSF.

Worth noting for this clonotype: At one end the junction does not follow the germline gene, possibly because of a read error. This rearrangement joins TRBV11-2 to TRBJ2-2; D is unresolved. This CDR3 region has 16 residues. Germline lookup yields CDR1 SGHAT and CDR2 FQNNGV. The CDR3 bases are TGTGCCAGGAGCCCCGATCCCCATTTGAACACAGGGGAGCTGTTTTTT. Protein: CARSPDPHLNTGELFF.

With respect to this clonotype: Just one base apart from a much larger clone, this may be a read error. The gene calls are TRBV11-2 and TRBJ1-1, with D unclear. Trimming pared 0 bases from V and 1 base from J, leaving 9 bases between. Germline CDR1 is SGHAT and CDR2 is FQNNGV. The CDR3 totals 15 residues. Written as DNA, the CDR3 is TGTGCCAGCAGCTTAGAATCTGTACCGAACACTGAAGCTTTCTTT. Encoded protein: CASSLESVPNTEAFF. The variable domain in full, completed from reference TRBV11-2 and TRBJ1-1, reads EAGVAQSPRYKIIEKRQSVAFWCNPISGHATLYWYQQILGQGPKLLIQFQNNGVVDDSQLPKDRFSAERLKGVDSTLKIQPAKLEDSAVYLCASSLESVPNTEAFFGQGTRLTVV.

In the case of this clonotype: Mismatch with germline at one junction end may stem from a read error. The CDR3 is CVSSYSPSTNEQFF. CDR3 nucleotide sequence: TGTGTCAGCAGTTACTCACCTAGCACTAATGAGCAATTCTTC. J is TRBJ2-1 and V is TRBV6-5; tentative D call: TRBD2 (5 bases). The CDR3 has 14 residues. From germline, CDR1 is MNHEY and CDR2 SVGAGI.

Points on this clonotype: The junction differs from germline at one of its ends, possibly a read error. The rearrangement links TRBV5-1 to TRBJ2-7; 9 bases agree with TRBD2. The CDR3 is 15 residues long. CDR1 is SGHRS and CDR2 is YFSETQ in the germline V gene. CDR3 in DNA: TGCGCCAGCAGCTTGGGCGCTAGCGGGAAGGACGAGCATTACTTC. Amino acids: CASSLGASGKDEHYF.

The rearrangement links TRBV11-2 to TRBJ2-1; 8 nucleotides line up with TRBD2. Germline-derived CDR1 and CDR2 are SGHAT and FQNNGV. The trim removed 1 base at V and 8 bases at J, leaving 13 bases unmatched. The CDR3 totals 17 residues. CDR3 amino acids: CASSLGLVAGRPDEQFF. In nucleotides, the CDR3 is TGTGCCAGCAGCTTAGGTCTGGTAGCGGGAAGACCGGATGAGCAGTTCTTC.

The chain couples TRBV29-1 to TRBJ2-1, with D possibly being TRBD2 (6 bases). This CDR3 has 16 residues. Trimming took 7 bases from V and 8 from J, leaving 27 bases between them. Germline CDR1 SQVTM, CDR2 ANQGSEA. CDR3 coding DNA: TGCAGCGCCAACGGCGGGAAAGAAGGGAGTCACGATGAGCAGTTCTTC. Protein sequence: CSANGGKEGSHDEQFF.

Regarding this clonotype: A junction boundary mismatches the germline segment, possibly from a read error. The rearrangement uses TRBV4-3 and TRBJ2-7; 7 bases match TRBD2. This CDR3 region has 18 residues. Germline CDR1 is LGHNA and CDR2 is YSLEER. CDR3 region: CASSQAVTGGHISYEPYF. CDR3 in DNA: TGCGCTAGCAGCCAAGCTGTGACGGGGGGTCACATTAGTTACGAGCCGTACTTC.

With respect to this clonotype: The CDR3 does not close with the conserved phenylalanine or tryptophan, likely indicating a read error. The limits of the CDR3 on the DNA are not certain, so only TCRdb's listed CDR3 is given. V is TRBV20-1 and J is TRBJ1-2; the D call of TRBD1 is as the table states it, not checked on the DNA. The CDR3 adds up to 14 amino acids, both ends counted. Germline V gene data show CDR1 as DFQATT and CDR2 as SNEGSKA (reference sequence). CDR3 sequence reads: CSARDDSQTIGYII.

A word on this clonotype: A much larger clone differs from this one at a single base, so this may be a read error. The chain employs TRBV12-3 or TRBV12-4 and TRBJ2-6; D is unclear. CDR3 length: 15 amino acids. The CDR3 region has the DNA TGTGCCAGCACTTTACGGAGAGCTGGGGCCAACGTCCTGACTTTC. It specifies CASTLRRAGANVLTF.

This clonotype was observed at least ten times. The chain uses TRBV4-1 and TRBJ2-7; D gene ambiguous. The germline V gene has CDR1 MGHRA and CDR2 YSYEKL. Trimming removed 1 base at V and 5 bases at J, with 9 bases between. This CDR3 contains 13 residues. CDR3 in DNA: TGCGCCAGCAGCCAAGTCGGAGCTAACGAGCAGTACTTC. It codes for CASSQVGANEQYF.